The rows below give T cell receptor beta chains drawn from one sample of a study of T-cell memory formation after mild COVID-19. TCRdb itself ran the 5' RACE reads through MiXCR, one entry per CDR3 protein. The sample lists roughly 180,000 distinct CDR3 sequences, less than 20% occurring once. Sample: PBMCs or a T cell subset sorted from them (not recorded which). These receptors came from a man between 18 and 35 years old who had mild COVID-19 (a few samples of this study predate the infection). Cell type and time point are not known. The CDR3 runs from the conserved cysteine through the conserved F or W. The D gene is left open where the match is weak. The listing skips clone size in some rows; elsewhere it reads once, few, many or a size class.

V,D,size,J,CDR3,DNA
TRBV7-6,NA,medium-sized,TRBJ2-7,CASSSTHQGEQYF,TGTGCCAGCAGCTCAACCCACCAGGGCGAGCAGTACTTC
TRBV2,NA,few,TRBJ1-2,CASSEGGLGGYTF,TGTGCCAGCAGTGAAGGAGGGTTAGGAGGCTACACCTTC
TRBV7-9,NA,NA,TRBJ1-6,CASSLASTADSPLHF,TGTGCCAGCAGCTTAGCTTCGACTGCCGATTCACCCCTCCACTTT
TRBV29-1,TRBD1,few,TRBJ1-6,CSVEAGGRIHF,TGCAGCGTTGAAGCAGGGGGGCGAATCCACTTT
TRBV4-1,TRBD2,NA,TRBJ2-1,CASSFLAGGRYEQFF,TGCGCCAGCAGCTTTCTAGCGGGGGGGCGGTATGAGCAGTTCTTC
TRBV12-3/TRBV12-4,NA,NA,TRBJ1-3,CASSSLGFGNTIYF,TGTGCCAGCAGTTCCCTGGGATTCGGAAACACCATATATTTT
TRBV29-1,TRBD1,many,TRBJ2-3,CSVAVQGGTDTQYF,TGCAGCGTTGCGGTCCAGGGGGGCACAGATACGCAGTATTTT
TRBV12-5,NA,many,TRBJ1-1,CASGVQGNTEAFF,TGTGCTAGTGGGGTACAGGGGAACACTGAAGCTTTCTTT
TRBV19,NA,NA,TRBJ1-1,CASSIGGRRNTEAFF,TGTGCCAGTAGTATAGGGGGTAGAAGGAACACTGAAGCTTTCTTT
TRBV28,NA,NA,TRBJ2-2,CASSLIQGTGELFF,TGTGCCAGCAGCCTAATACAGGGCACCGGGGAGCTGTTTTTT
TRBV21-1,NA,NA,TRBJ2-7,CASSKALRDREYEQYF,TGTGCCAGCAGCAAAGCGCTTAGGGACAGGGAGTACGAGCAGTACTTC
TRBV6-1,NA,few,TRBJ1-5,CASRTIPRQPQHF,TGTGCCAGCAGAACGATTCCGCGCCAGCCCCAGCATTTT
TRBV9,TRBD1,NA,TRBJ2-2,CASSVSDRGSGELFF,TGTGCCAGCAGCGTGTCGGACAGGGGATCCGGGGAGCTGTTTTTT
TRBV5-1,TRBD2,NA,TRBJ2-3,CASSLETSGGPGTDTQYF,TGCGCCAGCAGCTTGGAAACTAGCGGGGGACCAGGCACAGATACGCAGTATTTT
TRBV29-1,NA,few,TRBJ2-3,CSVRRVTDTQYF,TGCAGCGTGAGACGGGTCACAGATACGCAGTATTTT
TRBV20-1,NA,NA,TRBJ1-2,CSARERVYGYTF,TGCAGTGCTAGAGAGAGGGTTTATGGCTACACCTTC
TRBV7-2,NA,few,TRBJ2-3,CASSPNRGTQYF,TGTGCCAGCAGCCCCAATCGGGGTACGCAGTATTTT
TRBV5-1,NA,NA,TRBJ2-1,CASSYRTENEQFF,TGCGCCAGCAGCTATCGGACTGAAAATGAGCAGTTCTTC
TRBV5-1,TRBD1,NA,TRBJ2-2,CASSSGQGWSGELFF,TGCGCCAGCAGCTCGGGACAGGGATGGTCCGGGGAGCTGTTTTTT
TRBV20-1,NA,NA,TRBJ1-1,CSASNARKGVPSEAFF,TGCAGTGCTAGTAATGCCAGAAAAGGGGTACCGAGTGAAGCTTTCTTT
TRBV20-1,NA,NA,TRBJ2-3,CSVPGSSSTDTQYF,TGCAGTGTACCGGGCAGTTCTAGCACAGATACGCAGTATTTT
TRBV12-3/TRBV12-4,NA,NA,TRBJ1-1,CASSREGGITEAFF,TGTGCCAGCAGTAGGGAAGGGGGGATAACTGAAGCTTTCTTT
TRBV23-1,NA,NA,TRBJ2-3,CASSYPPYF,TGCGCCAGCAGCTACCCGCCGTATTTT
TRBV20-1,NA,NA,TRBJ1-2,CSGLPRGFVNYGYTF,TGCAGTGGACTCCCTCGGGGGTTTGTTAACTATGGCTACACCTTC
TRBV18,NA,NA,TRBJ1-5,CASSLDRITQPQHF,TGTGCCAGCTCACTTGATCGTATTACCCAGCCCCAGCATTTT
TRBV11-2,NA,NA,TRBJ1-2,CASSLEIARSYGYTF,TGTGCCAGCAGCTTAGAAATCGCCAGGTCCTATGGCTACACCTTC
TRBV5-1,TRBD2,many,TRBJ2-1,CASSLLVAGSYNEQFF,TGCGCCAGCAGCTTGTTGGTAGCGGGATCCTACAATGAGCAGTTCTTC
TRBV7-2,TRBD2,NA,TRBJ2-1,CASSLGPRSGGGEQFF,TGTGCCAGCAGCTTAGGCCCGCGGAGCGGGGGGGGTGAGCAGTTCTTC
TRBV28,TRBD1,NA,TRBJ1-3,CASSLAYVGGQGISGNTIYF,TGTGCCAGCAGTTTAGCTTACGTAGGAGGACAGGGTATATCCGGAAACACCATATATTTT
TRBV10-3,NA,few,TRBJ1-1,CAITTGQTNTEAFF,TGTGCCATCACTACAGGACAGACGAACACTGAAGCTTTCTTT
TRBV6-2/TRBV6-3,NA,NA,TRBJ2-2,CASSPQPTGELFF,TGTGCCAGCAGTCCGCAACCCACCGGGGAGCTGTTTTTT
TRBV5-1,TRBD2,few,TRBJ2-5,CASSLGTKRGGLETQYF,TGCGCCAGCAGCTTGGGCACCAAGCGGGGGGGCCTTGAGACCCAGTACTTC
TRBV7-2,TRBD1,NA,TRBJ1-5,CASSPDRASNKPQHF,TGTGCCAGCAGCCCGGACAGGGCCAGCAATAAGCCCCAGCATTTT
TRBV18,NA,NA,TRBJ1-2,CASSPGTTPNYGYTF,TGTGCCAGCTCACCCGGGACAACGCCTAACTATGGCTACACCTTC
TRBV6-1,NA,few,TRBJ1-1,CASSDHWNTEAFF,TGTGCCAGCAGTGATCACTGGAACACTGAAGCTTTCTTT
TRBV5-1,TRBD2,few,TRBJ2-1,CASSVTSGLMDEQFF,TGCGCCAGCAGCGTGACTAGCGGGCTGATGGATGAGCAGTTCTTC
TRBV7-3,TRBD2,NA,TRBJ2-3,CASSLHPGGQGNTQYF,TGTGCCAGCAGCTTACATCCGGGGGGGCAGGGGAATACGCAGTATTTT
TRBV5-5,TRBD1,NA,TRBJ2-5,CASSSDRGGYQETQYF,TGTGCCAGCAGCTCCGACAGGGGGGGATACCAAGAGACCCAGTACTTC
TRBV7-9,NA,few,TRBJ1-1,CASSSLLRETFF,TGTGCCAGCAGCTCCCTTTTGAGGGAGACATTCTTT
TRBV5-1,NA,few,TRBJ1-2,CASSWELRGNHGYTF,TGCGCCAGCAGCTGGGAGTTGCGGGGGAATCATGGCTACACCTTC
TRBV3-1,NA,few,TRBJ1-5,CASSSDRQPQHF,TGTGCCAGCAGTTCGGACAGACAGCCCCAGCATTTT
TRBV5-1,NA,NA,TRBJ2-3,CASSLVTYTDTQYF,TGCGCCAGCAGCTTGGTAACCTACACAGATACGCAGTATTTT